The table lists the clone carrying this TCR beta chain with a few counts. These data are taken from a study of CD8 T cells in ankylosing spondylitis. TCRdb ran MiXCR on the 5' RACE reads and lists one entry per CDR3 protein. The sample lists roughly 280,000 distinct CDR3 sequences; 20% were seen once. CDR3 length equals 14 residues. The germline CDR1 and CDR2 sequences are DFQATT and SNEGSKA (reference sequence). The V gene lost 7 bases and the J gene lost 0 bases, with 13 bases spanning the gap. Sequenced: blood, either unsorted or a sorted T cell fraction (not recorded which). The chain joins TRBV20-1 to TRBJ1-3; the D is unclear. The source of this sequence is a male donor with ankylosing spondylitis or in good health (not recorded which). Here the CDR3 DNA reads TGCAGTGGCAGGAATCGTGACTCTGGAAACACCATATATTTT. The encoded protein is CSGRNRDSGNTIYF.